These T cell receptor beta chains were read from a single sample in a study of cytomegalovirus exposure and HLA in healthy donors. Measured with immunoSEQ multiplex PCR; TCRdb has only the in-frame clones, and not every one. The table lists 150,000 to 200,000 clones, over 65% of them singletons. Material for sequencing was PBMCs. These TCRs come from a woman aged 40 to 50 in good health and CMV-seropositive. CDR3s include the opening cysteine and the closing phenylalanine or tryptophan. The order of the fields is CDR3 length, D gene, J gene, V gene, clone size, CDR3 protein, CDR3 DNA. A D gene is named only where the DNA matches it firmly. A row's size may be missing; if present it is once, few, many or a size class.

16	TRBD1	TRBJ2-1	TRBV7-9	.	CASSLAGGRTYNEQFF	TGTGCCAGCAGCTTAGCAGGGGGCAGAACCTACAATGAGCAGTTCTTC
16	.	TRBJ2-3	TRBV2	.	CASTAGRAVFTDTQYF	TGTGCCAGCACCGCCGGGCGAGCGGTGTTCACAGATACGCAGTATTTT
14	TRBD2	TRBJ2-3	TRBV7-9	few	CASNGLAVTDTQYF	TGTGCCAGCAACGGACTAGCGGTCACAGATACGCAGTATTTT
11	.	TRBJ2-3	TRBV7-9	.	CASSEEGAAPF	TGTGCCAGCAGCGAGGAGGGCGCGGCTCCTTTT
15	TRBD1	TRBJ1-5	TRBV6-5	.	CASSARTGGEQPQHF	TGTGCCAGCAGTGCCCGGACAGGGGGCGAACAGCCCCAGCATTTT
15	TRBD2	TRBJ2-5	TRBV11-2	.	CASSSGLARQETQYF	TGTGCCAGCAGCTCGGGACTAGCGCGACAAGAGACCCAGTACTTC
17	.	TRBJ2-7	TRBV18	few	CASSAAARQLNSYEQYF	TGTGCCAGCTCAGCGGCGGCCAGACAGCTGAACTCCTACGAGCAGTACTTC
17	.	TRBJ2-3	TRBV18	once	CASSPPGGVLPTDTQYF	TGTGCCAGCTCACCACCTGGCGGGGTTCTCCCCACAGATACGCAGTATTTT
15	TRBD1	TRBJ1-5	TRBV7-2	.	CASSPTGGENQPQHF	TGTGCCAGCAGCCCAACAGGGGGCGAAAATCAGCCCCAGCATTTT
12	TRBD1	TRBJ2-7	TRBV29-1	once	CSVEGQPYEQYF	TGCAGCGTTGAGGGACAGCCCTACGAGCAGTACTTC
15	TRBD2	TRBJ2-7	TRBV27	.	CASSRGLAGTYEQYF	TGTGCCAGCAGTCGGGGGCTAGCGGGGACCTACGAGCAGTACTTC
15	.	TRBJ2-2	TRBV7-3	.	CASSLTIGGAGELFF	TGTGCCAGCAGCTTAACAATAGGAGGGGCCGGGGAGCTGTTTTTT
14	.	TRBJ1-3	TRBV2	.	CASSLGGSGNTIYF	TGTGCCAGCAGCCTCGGGGGGTCTGGAAACACCATATATTTT
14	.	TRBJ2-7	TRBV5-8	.	CASSFRQGGHEQYF	TGTGCCAGCAGCTTTCGTCAGGGGGGCCACGAGCAGTACTTC
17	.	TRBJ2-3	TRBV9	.	CASSPLYVSGGTDTQYF	TGTGCCAGCAGCCCCCTCTACGTATCCGGGGGTACAGATACGCAGTATTTT
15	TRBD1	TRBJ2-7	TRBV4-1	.	CASRPTGGNTYEQYF	TGCGCCAGCAGACCGACAGGGGGAAACACCTACGAGCAGTACTTC
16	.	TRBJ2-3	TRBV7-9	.	CASSARLGVGTDTQYF	TGTGCCAGCAGCGCGCGACTAGGAGTGGGCACAGATACGCAGTATTTT
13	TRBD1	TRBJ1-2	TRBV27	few	CASSQGQGVGYTF	TGTGCCAGCAGCCAAGGACAGGGGGTAGGCTACACCTTC
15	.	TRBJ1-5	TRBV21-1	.	CASSRGDTGNQPQHF	TGTGCCAGCAGCAGAGGGGACACGGGCAATCAGCCCCAGCATTTT
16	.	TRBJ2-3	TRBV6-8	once	CASTPSGSHRTDTQYF	TGTGCCAGCACGCCCAGCGGGTCTCACCGCACAGATACGCAGTATTTT
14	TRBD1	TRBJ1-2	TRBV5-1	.	CASSGDRGVYGYTF	TGCGCCAGCAGCGGGGACAGGGGGGTCTATGGCTACACCTTC
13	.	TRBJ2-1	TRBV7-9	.	CASSPGVYNEQFF	TGTGCCAGCAGCCCGGGAGTATACAATGAGCAGTTCTTC
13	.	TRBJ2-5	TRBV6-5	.	CASAGHNGETQYF	TGTGCCAGCGCCGGCCACAACGGGGAGACCCAGTACTTC
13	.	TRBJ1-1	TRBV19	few	CASSIVQNTEAFF	TGTGCCAGTAGTATCGTACAGAACACTGAAGCTTTCTTT
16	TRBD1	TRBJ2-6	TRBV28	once	CASTITGVGGANVLTF	TGTGCCAGCACCATAACAGGGGTTGGTGGGGCCAACGTCCTGACTTTC
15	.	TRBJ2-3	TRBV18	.	CASSLQGRGTDTQYF	TGTGCCAGCTCACTCCAGGGGAGGGGGACAGATACGCAGTATTTT
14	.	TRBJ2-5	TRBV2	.	CASSGGAGQETQYF	TGTGCCAGCAGTGGTGGGGCAGGGCAAGAGACCCAGTACTTC
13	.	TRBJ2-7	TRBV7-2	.	CASSLVSLREQYF	TGTGCCAGCAGCTTAGTCAGTCTTCGCGAGCAGTACTTC
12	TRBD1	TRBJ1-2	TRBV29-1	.	CSVNKGDSGYPF	TGCAGCGTTAATAAGGGGGACAGCGGCTACCCCTTC
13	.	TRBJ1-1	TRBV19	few	CASSKTLNTEAFF	TGTGCCAGTAGCAAGACATTGAACACTGAAGCTTTCTTT
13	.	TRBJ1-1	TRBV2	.	CASSDRGNTEAFF	TGTGCCAGCAGTGACAGGGGGAACACTGAAGCTTTCTTT
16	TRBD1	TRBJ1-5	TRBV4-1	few	CASSQPGQGQGQPQHF	TGCGCCAGCAGCCAACCGGGACAGGGGCAGGGGCAGCCCCAGCATTTT
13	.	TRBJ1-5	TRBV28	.	CASLSDSHQPQHF	TGTGCCAGCTTATCGGACAGTCATCAGCCCCAGCATTTT
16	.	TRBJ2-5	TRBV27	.	CASSRVGARNQETQYF	TGTGCCAGCAGTAGAGTAGGCGCCAGGAACCAAGAGACCCAGTACTTC
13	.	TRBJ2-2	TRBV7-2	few	CASSPIRAGELFF	TGTGCCAGCAGCCCTATTCGTGCCGGGGAGCTGTTTTTT